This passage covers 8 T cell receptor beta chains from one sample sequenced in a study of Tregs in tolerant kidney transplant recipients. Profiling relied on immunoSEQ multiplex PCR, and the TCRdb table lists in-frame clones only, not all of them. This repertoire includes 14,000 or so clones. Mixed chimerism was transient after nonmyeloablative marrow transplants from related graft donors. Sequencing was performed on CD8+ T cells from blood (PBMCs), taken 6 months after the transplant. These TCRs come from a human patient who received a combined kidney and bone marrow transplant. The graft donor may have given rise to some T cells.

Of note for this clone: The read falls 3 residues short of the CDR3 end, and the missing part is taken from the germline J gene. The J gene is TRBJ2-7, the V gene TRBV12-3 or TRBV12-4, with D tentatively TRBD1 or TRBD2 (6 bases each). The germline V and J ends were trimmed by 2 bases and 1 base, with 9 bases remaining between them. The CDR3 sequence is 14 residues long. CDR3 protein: CASSLRGRSYEQYF. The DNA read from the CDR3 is TGTGCCAGCAGTTTAAGGGGGAGGTCCTACGAG.

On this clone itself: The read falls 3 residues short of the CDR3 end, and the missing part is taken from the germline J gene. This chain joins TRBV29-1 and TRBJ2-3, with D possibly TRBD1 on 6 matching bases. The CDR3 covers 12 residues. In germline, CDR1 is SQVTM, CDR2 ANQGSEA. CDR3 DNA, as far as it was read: TGCAGCGTTGAACAGGGGCTAAAGACG. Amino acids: CSVEQGLKT. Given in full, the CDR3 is CSVEQGLKTQYF.

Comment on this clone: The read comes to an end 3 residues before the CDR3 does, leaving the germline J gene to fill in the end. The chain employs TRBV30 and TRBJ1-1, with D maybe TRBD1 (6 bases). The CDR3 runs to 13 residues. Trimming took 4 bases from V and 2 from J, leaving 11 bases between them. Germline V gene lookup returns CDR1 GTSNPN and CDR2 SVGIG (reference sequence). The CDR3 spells CAWIAGGNTEAFF. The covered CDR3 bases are TGTGCCTGGATCGCGGGGGGCAACACTGAA.

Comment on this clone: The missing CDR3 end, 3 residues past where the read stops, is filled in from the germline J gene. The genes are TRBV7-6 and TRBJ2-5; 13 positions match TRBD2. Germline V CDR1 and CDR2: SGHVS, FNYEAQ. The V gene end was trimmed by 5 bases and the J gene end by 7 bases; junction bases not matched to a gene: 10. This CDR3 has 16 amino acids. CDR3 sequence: CASSLTSGRAIGTQYF. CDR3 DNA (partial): TGTGCCAGCAGCCTTACTAGCGGGAGGGCGATCGGGACC.

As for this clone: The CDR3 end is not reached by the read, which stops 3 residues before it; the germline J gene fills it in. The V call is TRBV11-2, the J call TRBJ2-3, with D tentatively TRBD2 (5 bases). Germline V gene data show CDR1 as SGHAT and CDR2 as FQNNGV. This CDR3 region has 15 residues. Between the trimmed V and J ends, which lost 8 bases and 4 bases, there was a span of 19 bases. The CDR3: CASLLGPGSPDTQYF. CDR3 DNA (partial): TGTGCCAGCCTATTAGGCCCGGGGAGTCCAGATACG.

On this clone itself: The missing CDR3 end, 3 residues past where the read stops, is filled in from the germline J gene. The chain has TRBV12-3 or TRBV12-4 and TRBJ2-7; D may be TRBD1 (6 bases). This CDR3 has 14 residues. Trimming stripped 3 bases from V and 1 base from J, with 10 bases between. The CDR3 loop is CASSFWDNSYEQYF. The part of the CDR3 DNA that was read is TGTGCCAGCAGTTTTTGGGACAATTCCTACGAG.

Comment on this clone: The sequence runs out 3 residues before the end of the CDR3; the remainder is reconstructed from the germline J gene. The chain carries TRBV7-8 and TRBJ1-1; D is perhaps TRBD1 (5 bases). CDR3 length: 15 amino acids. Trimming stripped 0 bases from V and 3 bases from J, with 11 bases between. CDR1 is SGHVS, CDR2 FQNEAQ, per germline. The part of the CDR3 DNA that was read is TGTGCCAGCAGCTTAGCGGGCCAGGGCTACACTGAA. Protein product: CASSLAGQGYTE. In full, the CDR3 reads CASSLAGQGYTEAFF. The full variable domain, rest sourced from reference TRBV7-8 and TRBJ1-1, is GAGVSQSPRYKVAKRGQDVALRCDPISGHVSLFWYQQALGQGPEFLTYFQNEAQLDKSGLPSDRFFAERPEGSVSTLKIQRTQQEDSAVYLCASSLAGQGYTEAFFGQGTRLTVV.

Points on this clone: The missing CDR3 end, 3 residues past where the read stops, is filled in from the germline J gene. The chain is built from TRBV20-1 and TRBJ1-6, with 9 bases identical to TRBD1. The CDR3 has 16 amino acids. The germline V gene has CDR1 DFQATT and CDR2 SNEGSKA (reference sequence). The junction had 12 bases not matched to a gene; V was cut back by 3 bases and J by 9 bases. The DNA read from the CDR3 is TGCAGTGCTAGCGACAGGGGGACCCTCGTAGCTTCACCC. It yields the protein CSASDRGTLVASP. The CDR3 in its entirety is CSASDRGTLVASPLHF.